The T cell receptor (beta chain) described here comes from a study of T cell repertoires in cytomegalovirus infection. Study as a whole: HLA-B-restricted CMV epitopes that are well studied were used alongside recently identified HLA-C-restricted ones. Both CMV infection and a matching HLA type were indicated by public TCR beta signatures. Study-wide results and caveats: Ex vivo responses were dominated by HLA-C-restricted CMV-specific TCR beta clonotypes.

With 5 bases removed from V and 4 bases from J, the gap between germline ends came to 13 bases. Per the germline V gene, CDR1 is SGHTA and CDR2 is FQGNSA. CDR3 length equals 14 residues. This clonotype has more than one count but fewer than ten. What it binds is unknown. TCRdb re-called the reads with MiXCR, one entry per CDR3 protein. The data contain approximately 730,000 distinct CDR3 sequences, roughly 36% of them singletons. V and J are TRBV7-2 and TRBJ2-3, with D hard to call. The TCR originated in a human donor in good health (CMV status not recorded). Some clones in this sample may be carry-over from other donors' samples. The material was cultured PBMCs, obtained from culture after CMV antigen stimulation. DNA of the CDR3: TGTGCCAGCAGCCCAAGTCCGTCGGCAGATACGCAGTATTTT. Its protein is CASSPSPSADTQYF.